The rows below give T cell receptor beta chains drawn from one sample of a study of T cell repertoires in cytomegalovirus infection. TCRdb itself ran the reads through MiXCR, one entry per CDR3 protein. The sample yields about 740,000 distinct CDR3 sequences, 35% seen once. Sequenced sample: PBMCs. The receptor set was obtained from a human donor in good health (CMV status not recorded). Some clones in this sample may be carry-over from other donors' samples. The CDR3 runs from the conserved cysteine through the conserved F or W. A D gene is named only where the DNA matches it firmly. Some rows have no size entry. The others give once, few or many, or a class for an expanded clone.

clone_size j_call v_call d_call cdr3_aa cdr3_nt
. TRBJ1-1 TRBV7-9 TRBD1 CASSLNPRGTGGTEAFF TGTGCCAGCAGCTTAAACCCCCGCGGGACAGGGGGCACTGAAGCTTTCTTT
. TRBJ2-7 TRBV6-5 TRBD1 CASRGTGTVSYEQYF TGTGCCAGCAGAGGAACCGGGACAGTCTCCTACGAGCAGTACTTC
few TRBJ2-1 TRBV19 TRBD1 CATRQGSGYNEQFF TGTGCCACCCGACAGGGGTCGGGCTACAATGAGCAGTTCTTC
few TRBJ2-7 TRBV28 . CASSPGQQYF TGTGCCAGCAGCCCGGGACAGCAGTACTTC
few TRBJ1-2 TRBV6-1 . CASSQQGSYGYTF TGTGCCAGCAGTCAACAGGGCAGCTATGGCTACACCTTC
. TRBJ2-1 TRBV6-8 TRBD2 CASSYPKTSGRAGEQFF TGTGCCAGCAGTTACCCGAAGACTAGCGGGAGGGCCGGTGAGCAGTTCTTC
. TRBJ2-1 TRBV24-1 . CATSDLRAGRQGEQFF TGTGCCACCAGTGATTTGAGGGCAGGGAGGCAAGGTGAGCAGTTCTTC
. TRBJ2-5 TRBV27 . CASSLRGSAETQYF TGTGCCAGCAGTTTGAGGGGGTCGGCAGAGACCCAGTACTTC
few TRBJ2-7 TRBV28 TRBD1 CASSSEGQGAREQYF TGTGCCAGCAGTTCGGAGGGACAGGGGGCGCGTGAGCAGTACTTC
few TRBJ1-5 TRBV18 TRBD1 CASSRGGQGDQPQHF TGTGCCAGCTCACGGGGAGGACAGGGGGATCAGCCCCAGCATTTT